The rows below give T cell receptor beta chains drawn from one sample of a study of control samples from healthy donors and cancer patients. TCRdb's copy holds only in-frame clones and misses some; the assay was immunoSEQ multiplex PCR. The sample yields about 97,000 clones, roughly 89% seen once. Specimen: blood. The receptor source for this set is a man aged 25-45 years in good health. The CDR3 runs from the conserved cysteine through the conserved F or W. Fields, in order: CDR3 protein, CDR3 DNA, D gene, V gene, clone size, J gene. D genes are given only for firm matches. Clone sizes are given selectively: once, few, many, or a class where the clone is expanded.

CDR3 protein: CASRATAGKDTQYF
CDR3 DNA: TGTGCCAGCAGGGCGACGGCGGGAAAGGATACGCAGTATTTT
D gene: .
V gene: TRBV7-6
clone size: .
J gene: TRBJ2-3

CDR3 protein: CAWGQLLSNQPQHF
CDR3 DNA: TGTGCCTGGGGACAGTTATTAAGCAATCAGCCCCAGCATTTT
D gene: .
V gene: TRBV30
clone size: once
J gene: TRBJ1-5

CDR3 protein: CASIWDRDGNTIYF
CDR3 DNA: TGTGCCAGCATCTGGGACAGGGACGGAAACACCATATATTTT
D gene: TRBD1
V gene: TRBV6-5
clone size: .
J gene: TRBJ1-3

CDR3 protein: CASSMTGGAETQYF
CDR3 DNA: TGTGCCAGCAGTATGACAGGGGGGGCAGAGACCCAGTACTTC
D gene: .
V gene: TRBV21-1
clone size: .
J gene: TRBJ2-5

CDR3 protein: CASSSGSPSYNEQFF
CDR3 DNA: TGTGCCAGCAGTTCAGGAAGTCCCTCCTACAATGAGCAGTTCTTC
D gene: .
V gene: TRBV6-5
clone size: .
J gene: TRBJ2-1

CDR3 protein: CASSVRKGTDTQYF
CDR3 DNA: TGTGCCAGCAGCGTAAGGAAGGGCACAGATACGCAGTATTTT
D gene: .
V gene: TRBV9
clone size: once
J gene: TRBJ2-3

CDR3 protein: CASSPTAGSLQFF
CDR3 DNA: TGTGCCAGTAGTCCGACAGCGGGGAGCCTTCAGTTCTTC
D gene: TRBD2
V gene: TRBV19
clone size: .
J gene: TRBJ2-1

CDR3 protein: CASSLDPSGGDDNEQFF
CDR3 DNA: TGTGCCAGCAGCTTGGACCCTAGCGGGGGGGACGACAATGAGCAGTTCTTC
D gene: TRBD2
V gene: TRBV5-8
clone size: .
J gene: TRBJ2-1

CDR3 protein: CASSEALGGKSRDKPTDTQYF
CDR3 DNA: TGTGCCAGCAGTGAAGCGCTAGGCGGTAAGTCCCGGGACAAGCCAACAGATACGCAGTATTTT
D gene: .
V gene: TRBV2
clone size: .
J gene: TRBJ2-3

CDR3 protein: CASSSPFNTEAFF
CDR3 DNA: TGTGCCAGTAGTAGCCCATTCAACACTGAAGCTTTCTTT
D gene: .
V gene: TRBV19
clone size: few
J gene: TRBJ1-1

CDR3 protein: CVSSQDLIRSYNSPLHF
CDR3 DNA: TGCGTCAGCAGCCAAGATCTGATCCGCTCCTATAATTCACCCCTCCACTTT
D gene: .
V gene: TRBV4-3
clone size: .
J gene: TRBJ1-6